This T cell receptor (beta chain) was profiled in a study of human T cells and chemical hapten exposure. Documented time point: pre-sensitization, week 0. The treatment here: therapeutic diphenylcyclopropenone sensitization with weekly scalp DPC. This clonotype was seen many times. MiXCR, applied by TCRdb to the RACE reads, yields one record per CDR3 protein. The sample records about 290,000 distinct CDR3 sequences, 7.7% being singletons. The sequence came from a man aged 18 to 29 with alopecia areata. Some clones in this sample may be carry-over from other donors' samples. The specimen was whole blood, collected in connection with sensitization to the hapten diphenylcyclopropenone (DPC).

In DNA, the CDR3 is TGTGCCAGCAGCTGGGACAGCACCTCTGGAAACACCATATATTTT. It yields the protein CASSWDSTSGNTIYF. J is TRBJ1-3 and V is TRBV7-2; 7 nucleotides match TRBD1. The CDR3 consists of 15 residues. V shed 4 bases and J 0 bases; nucleotides not matched to a gene: 3. CDR1 and CDR2 from the germline V gene are SGHTA and FQGNSA.